The 3 T cell receptor beta chains below come from one sample, sequenced in a study of blood T cell repertoires in COVID-19 (dated by TCRdb to the early 2020s). The library was produced with the immunoSEQ multiplex PCR assay. TCRdb re-hosts the immuneACCESS table, in-frame sequences only. Its copies lack some clones; in the studies checked, an unresolved V gene accounts for under half of them, and the cause for the rest is not known. This sample has 110,000 or so clones in its table, and roughly nine tenths of those were observed once. Together, the top ten hold roughly a quarter of the sample. The sequenced sample consisted of peripheral blood. The receptors here all came from a man between 65 and 85 years old with active or convalescent COVID-19.

The chain is built from TRBV4-2 and TRBJ1-2; D is unresolved. The CDR3 has 12 amino acids. Germline assignment: CDR1 LGHNA and CDR2 YNFKEQ. V shed 2 bases and J shed 3 bases, with 4 bases lying between them. In DNA form, the CDR3 reads TGTGCCAGCAGCCAACCGGACTATGGCTACACCTTC. Encoded protein: CASSQPDYGYTF.

This clone has a single count. The chain couples TRBV28 to TRBJ1-2; 9 bases fit TRBD1. The length of the CDR3 is 12 residues. The V and J ends lost 6 bases and 4 bases, in that order; junction bases with no gene match: 0. The germline V gene encodes CDR1 MDHEN and CDR2 SYDVKM. The CDR3: CASRDRGYGYTF. The CDR3 region has the DNA TGTGCCAGCAGGGACAGGGGCTATGGCTACACCTTC.

This rearrangement joins TRBV19 to TRBJ2-2; the match to TRBD2 covers 7 bases. CDR1 is LNHDA, CDR2 SQIVND, per germline (reference sequence). The trim removed 4 bases at V and 8 bases at J, leaving 4 bases unmatched. The length of the CDR3 is 13 residues. In DNA form, the CDR3 reads TGTGCCAGTAGTAATGAGGGAGGGGGGGAGCTGTTTTTT. It specifies CASSNEGGGELFF. Using reference TRBV19 and TRBJ2-2 for the parts outside the CDR3, the full variable domain is DGGITQSPKYLFRKEGQNVTLSCEQNLNHDAMYWYRQDPGQGLRLIYYSQIVNDFQKGDIAEGYSVSREKKESFPLTVTSAQKNPTAFYLCASSNEGGGELFFGEGSRLTVL.